This passage covers 22 T cell receptor beta chains from one sample sequenced in a study of T cell repertoires in cytomegalovirus infection. TCRdb reprocessed the reads with MiXCR, giving one entry per CDR3 protein. The table includes approximately 500,000 distinct CDR3 sequences, approximately 17% detected once. The sample consisted of CD8+ T cells from PBMCs. Receptor source: a human donor in good health (CMV status not recorded). Some clones in this sample may be carry-over from other donors' samples.

This clonotype came up a few times. The V and J genes are TRBV7-9 and TRBJ2-7; maybe TRBD1 (5 bases). Germline V gene sequence: CDR1 SEHNR, CDR2 FQNEAQ (reference sequence). The CDR3 contains 14 residues. The germline V and J ends were trimmed by 5 bases and 2 bases, with 13 bases remaining between them. The CDR3 DNA follows: TGTGCCAGCAGCCCCAGAGCAGGGCCCTACGAGCAGTACTTC. It specifies CASSPRAGPYEQYF.

This clonotype was observed at least ten times. This chain links TRBV15 with TRBJ1-5; D gene ambiguous. The V and J ends lost 1 base and 4 bases respectively, with 11 bases between them. The CDR3 is 15 residues long. Germline V lookup: CDR1 LNHNV, CDR2 YYDKDF (reference sequence). The CDR3 is CATSRAPGPNQPQHF. CDR3 nucleotide sequence: TGTGCCACCAGCAGAGCCCCCGGGCCAAATCAGCCCCAGCATTTT.

This clonotype came up many times. The J gene is TRBJ2-1, the V gene TRBV6-5; tentatively, D is TRBD1 or TRBD2 (5 bases each). In germline, CDR1 is MNHEY, CDR2 SVGAGI. The V end lost 2 bases, the J end lost 6 bases, and 14 bases lay between the germline ends. This CDR3 comprises 15 residues. CDR3 in amino acids: CASSYGTIVANEQFF. CDR3 nucleotide sequence: TGTGCCAGCAGTTACGGGACGATAGTAGCCAATGAGCAGTTCTTC.

The rearrangement uses TRBV14 and TRBJ2-1; no clear D gene. CDR3 length: 14 residues. V was shortened by 0 bases and J by 4 bases, with 7 bases between the two germline ends. The V gene's germline CDR1 is SGHDN and CDR2 FVKESK. CDR3 protein: CASSQDSLYNEQFF. CDR3 nucleotide sequence: TGTGCCAGCAGCCAAGATTCGCTTTACAATGAGCAGTTCTTC. The variable domain in full, completed from reference TRBV14 and TRBJ2-1, reads EAGVTQFPSHSVIEKGQTVTLRCDPISGHDNLYWYRRVMGKEIKFLLHFVKESKQDESGMPNNRFLAERTGGTYSTLKVQPAELEDSGVYFCASSQDSLYNEQFFGPGTRLTVL.

To note about this clonotype: A junction boundary mismatches the germline segment, possibly from a read error. The chain recombines TRBV10-3 with TRBJ1-1; 7 bases are shared with TRBD1. The CDR3 totals 16 residues. The germline V gene has CDR1 ENHRY and CDR2 SYGVKD. In nucleotides, the CDR3 is TGTGCCAGCAGTGAGTTCCCAGGGGGGGCAGACACTGAAGCTTTCTTT. Protein: CASSEFPGGADTEAFF.

The V gene is TRBV15, the J gene TRBJ1-5; no reliable D call. CDR1 and CDR2 from the germline V gene are LNHNV and YYDKDF (reference sequence). The length of the CDR3 is 16 residues. The V gene lost 0 bases and the J gene lost 3 bases, with 12 bases spanning the gap. As DNA, the CDR3 is TGTGCCACCAGCAGAGATTCGGCAGGATTCAATCAGCCCCAGCATTTT. It yields the protein CATSRDSAGFNQPQHF.

This clonotype has only a few counts. This chain connects TRBV27 to TRBJ2-7; 11 bases align to TRBD2. In germline, CDR1 is MNHEY, CDR2 SMNVEV (reference sequence). The V gene end was trimmed by 6 bases and the J gene end by 3 bases; junction bases not matched to a gene: 7. This CDR3 comprises 15 residues. The DNA of the CDR3 is TGTGCCAGCAGGACAGAAGGGACTAGCGGCTACGAGCAGTACTTC. Amino acid sequence: CASRTEGTSGYEQYF.

The chain has TRBV27 and TRBJ1-5; a possible D gene is TRBD1 (5 bases). Per germline, CDR1 MNHEY and CDR2 SMNVEV (reference sequence). Trimming removed 2 bases from V and 6 bases from J, with 23 bases in between. The CDR3 covers 18 residues. CDR3 residues: CASSLGPPGGVGFQPQHF. In nucleotides, the CDR3 is TGTGCCAGCAGTTTAGGTCCCCCGGGGGGTGTGGGGTTTCAGCCCCAGCATTTT.

This chain joins TRBV27 and TRBJ1-4; D perhaps matches TRBD1 (5 bases). Germline loops: CDR1 MNHEY, CDR2 SMNVEV (reference sequence). Trimming took off 3 bases at V and 3 bases at J, with 11 bases between the two ends. The CDR3 spans 15 residues. The CDR3 sequence: CASSFGGASNEKLFF. The CDR3, as DNA: TGTGCCAGCAGTTTTGGAGGGGCTTCTAATGAAAAACTGTTTTTT.

In this sample, this clonotype turned up many times. The chain carries TRBV7-9 and TRBJ2-7; D is unresolved. The CDR3 has 12 residues. V was clipped by 3 bases and J by 3 bases, with 6 bases between them. Germline CDR1 reads SEHNR; CDR2 reads FQNEAQ (reference sequence). The CDR3 coding sequence is TGTGCCAGCAGCTTCGGAGACTACGAGCAGTACTTC. Amino acids: CASSFGDYEQYF.

The table lists this clonotype with many counts. The chain has TRBV19 and TRBJ1-1; no reliable D call. Trimming took 11 bases from V and 0 from J, leaving 13 bases between them. This CDR3 has 13 amino acids. Germline-derived CDR1 and CDR2 are LNHDA and SQIVND (reference sequence). CDR3 sequence (DNA): TGTGCCTCCAAACCCCAATTGAACACTGAAGCTTTCTTT. Amino acid sequence: CASKPQLNTEAFF.

The CDR3, as DNA: TGTGCCAGCAGTTACGGAGTGGCGGGCGAGCAGTACTTC. It yields the protein CASSYGVAGEQYF. The chain links TRBV6-5 to TRBJ2-7; D is perhaps TRBD2 (5 bases). Germline CDR1 is MNHEY and CDR2 is SVGAGI. This CDR3 is built from 13 residues. Between the trimmed V and J ends, which lost 2 bases and 6 bases, there was a span of 11 bases.

CDR3 sequence reads: CATKDRENQPQHF. The CDR3 DNA is TGTGCCACCAAGGACAGGGAAAATCAGCCCCAGCATTTT. The V and J genes are TRBV24-1 and TRBJ1-5, with 8 bases lining up with TRBD1. The CDR3 has 13 residues. The V gene end was trimmed by 8 bases and the J gene end by 4 bases; junction bases not matched to a gene: 3. Germline assignment: CDR1 KGHDR and CDR2 SFDVKD.

This clonotype was seen many times. The genes are TRBV15 and TRBJ1-2; D is unresolved. Germline assignment: CDR1 LNHNV and CDR2 YYDKDF (reference sequence). Trimming cost V 0 bases and J 1 base, with 9 bases left between them. This CDR3 contains 15 residues. The CDR3 nucleotides read TGTGCCACCAGCAGAGATCGAGGGCTTAACTATGGCTACACCTTC. The encoded protein is CATSRDRGLNYGYTF.

This clonotype was observed once. This rearrangement joins TRBV2 to TRBJ2-7; maybe TRBD2 (6 bases). The length of the CDR3 is 14 residues. Trimming shortened V by 4 bases and J by 4 bases, and 14 bases separated the two germline ends. Germline CDR1 SNHLY, CDR2 FYNNEI. The CDR3 nucleotides read TGTGCCAGCAGTGCTGCGCTGGGGGGTTACGAGCAGTACTTC. Its protein is CASSAALGGYEQYF.

This clonotype was seen many times. This chain joins TRBV27 and TRBJ2-7; TRBD1 matches 7 bases. The CDR3 loop spans 14 amino acids. The junction had 7 bases not matched to a gene; V was cut back by 4 bases and J by 4 bases. Germline values: CDR1 MNHEY, CDR2 SMNVEV (reference sequence). The CDR3 protein is CASSSHNRGYEQYF. The CDR3 DNA sequence: TGTGCCAGCAGTTCGCACAACAGGGGATACGAGCAGTACTTC.

This clonotype has at least ten counts. The chain couples TRBV6-6 to TRBJ2-1; D gene ambiguous. This CDR3 region has 18 residues. Germline V lookup: CDR1 MNHNY, CDR2 SVGAGI (reference sequence). V lost 2 bases and J 0 bases, leaving 17 bases between the germline ends. This CDR3 reads CASSYPDLGRYSYNEQFF. The CDR3 region has the DNA TGTGCCAGCAGTTACCCAGACCTTGGACGATACTCCTACAATGAGCAGTTCTTC.

For this clonotype: This may come from a read error, since a much larger clone is one base off. The chain links TRBV7-9 to TRBJ2-7, with D maybe TRBD1 (6 bases). The CDR3 length is 14 residues. Germline CDR1 SEHNR, CDR2 FQNEAQ (reference sequence). Trimming removed 1 base at V and 2 bases at J, with 9 bases between. CDR3 sequence (DNA): TGTGCCAGCAGCTTAGGGGGACATACCTACGAGCAGTACTTC. It codes for CASSLGGHTYEQYF.

This clonotype came up many times. V gene TRBV7-6 combines with J gene TRBJ2-5; possible D gene TRBD1, 6 bases. CDR1 and CDR2 (germline): SGHVS, FNYEAQ. This CDR3 contains 16 residues. V was shortened by 1 base and J by 5 bases, with 17 bases between the two germline ends. CDR3: CASSLVPGHEEETQYF. The CDR3 nucleotides read TGTGCCAGCAGCTTAGTACCGGGACACGAGGAGGAGACCCAGTACTTC.

This clonotype was picked up many times. The chain employs TRBV7-9 and TRBJ2-1; 7 nucleotides align to TRBD1. Trimming cost V 5 bases and J 9 bases; bases outside gene matches: 10. The CDR3 is 14 amino acids. Per the germline V gene, CDR1 is SEHNR and CDR2 is FQNEAQ (reference sequence). CDR3 region: CASSTTTGNGEQFF. CDR3 in DNA: TGTGCCAGCAGCACTACGACAGGGAATGGTGAGCAGTTCTTC.

This clonotype came up many times. J is TRBJ2-4 and V is TRBV19; maybe TRBD1 (5 bases). The germline V gene encodes CDR1 LNHDA and CDR2 SQIVND (reference sequence). V was pared by 3 bases and J by 4 bases, with 13 bases between. The CDR3 length is 15 residues. The CDR3 loop is CASSMGQVPKNIQYF. Written as DNA, the CDR3 is TGTGCCAGTAGTATGGGGCAGGTACCGAAAAACATTCAGTACTTC.

About this clonotype: This sequence may be a read error, since a much larger clone differs from it by one base. This chain joins TRBV28 and TRBJ2-1; D perhaps matches TRBD2 (7 bases). Germline assignment: CDR1 MDHEN and CDR2 SYDVKM. CDR3 size: 16 residues. As DNA, the CDR3 is TGTGCCAGCAGTTTTAGTAGCCTGCCGGGGGGCAATGAGCGGTTCTTC. It translates to CASSFSSLPGGNERFF.